This T cell receptor (beta chain) emerged from a study of T cell repertoires in cytomegalovirus infection. Turning to the study itself: CMV infection and matching HLA type were both indicated by public TCR beta signatures.

Via MiXCR, TCRdb re-called the reads, giving one row per CDR3 protein. The sample has roughly 300,000 distinct CDR3 sequences, about 25% seen once. V dropped 3 bases and J dropped 2 bases, with 14 bases sitting between them. The CDR3 length is 15 residues. The V gene's germline CDR1 is LNHDA and CDR2 SQIVND (reference sequence). Sequencing was done on a sample of PBMCs. The sequence was obtained from a human donor in good health (CMV status not recorded). Some clones in this sample may be carry-over from other donors' samples. The chain combines TRBV19 with TRBJ2-7; maybe TRBD2 (5 bases). The chain's CDR3 is CASSITGAVTYEQYF. The DNA for the CDR3 is TGTGCCAGTAGTATTACCGGAGCGGTGACCTACGAGCAGTACTTC.